This entry describes one T cell receptor (beta chain). The CDR3 extends over 13 amino acids. Germline V gene lookup returns CDR1 SGDLS and CDR2 YYNGEE. Trimming pared 4 bases from V and 2 bases from J, leaving 8 bases between. The authors' processing: Amplifying reference gene primers gave estimates of nucleated cell counts. The data were produced by immunoSEQ multiplex PCR, yet TCRdb's version contains in-frame clones alone and is incomplete. V, J and clone size derive from that table, while D and trimming were established from the DNA sequence. The repertoire holds 150,000 to 200,000 clones, with 85% to 90% as singletons. The entry originates in a study of blood T cell repertoires in COVID-19. Looking at the study overall: Collection of acute and convalescent COVID-19 samples took place in the United States, Italy and Spain. Sources were T cells, B-cell-depleted T cells, or PBMCs; the material itself was cDNA or gDNA.

Sequenced sample: peripheral blood. The rearrangement links TRBV9 to TRBJ2-3, with D maybe TRBD2 (5 bases). The clonotype comes from a woman under 30 who had recovered from COVID-19. The CDR3 coding sequence is TGTGCCAGCAGCCCGACTATCACAGATACGCAGTATTTT. This sequence encodes CASSPTITDTQYF.